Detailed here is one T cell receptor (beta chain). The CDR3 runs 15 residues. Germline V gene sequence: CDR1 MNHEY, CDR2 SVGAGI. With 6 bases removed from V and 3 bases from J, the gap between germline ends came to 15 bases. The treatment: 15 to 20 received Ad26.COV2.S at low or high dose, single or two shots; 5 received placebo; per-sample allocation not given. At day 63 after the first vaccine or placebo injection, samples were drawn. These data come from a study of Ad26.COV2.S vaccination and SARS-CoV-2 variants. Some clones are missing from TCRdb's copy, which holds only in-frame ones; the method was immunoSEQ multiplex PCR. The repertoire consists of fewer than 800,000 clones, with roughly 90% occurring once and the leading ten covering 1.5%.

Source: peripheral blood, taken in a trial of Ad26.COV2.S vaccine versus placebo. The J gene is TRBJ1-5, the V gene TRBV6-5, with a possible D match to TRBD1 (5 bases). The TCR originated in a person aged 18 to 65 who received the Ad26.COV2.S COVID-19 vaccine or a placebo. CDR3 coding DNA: TGTGCCAGCAGCCGAGGGACGGCTGCCAATCAGCCCCAGCATTTT. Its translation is CASSRGTAANQPQHF.